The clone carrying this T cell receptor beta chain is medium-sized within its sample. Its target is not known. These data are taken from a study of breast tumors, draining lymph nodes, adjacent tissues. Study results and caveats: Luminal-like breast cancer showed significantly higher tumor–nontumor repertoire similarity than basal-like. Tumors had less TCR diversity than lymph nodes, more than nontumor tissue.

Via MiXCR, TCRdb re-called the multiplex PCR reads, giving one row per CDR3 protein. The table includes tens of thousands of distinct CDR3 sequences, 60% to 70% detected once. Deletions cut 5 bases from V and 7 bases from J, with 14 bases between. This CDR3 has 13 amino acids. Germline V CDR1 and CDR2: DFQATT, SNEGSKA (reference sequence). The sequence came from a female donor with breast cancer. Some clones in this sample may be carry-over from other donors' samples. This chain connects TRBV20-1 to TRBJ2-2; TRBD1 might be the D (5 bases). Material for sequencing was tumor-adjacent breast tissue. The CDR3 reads CSAPIGVHGELFF. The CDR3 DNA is TGCAGTGCTCCGATAGGGGTTCACGGGGAGCTGTTTTTT.